The next 15 T cell receptor beta chains were all read from a single sample in a study of shared clonotypes between healthy human individuals. Assay used: immunoSEQ multiplex PCR; TCRdb lists only in-frame clones, some missing. Of about 2 million clones listed, over 85% are singletons. The sample consisted of naive CD4+ T cells sorted from blood. Subset described: CD45RA+ positively selected. Receptors originate from a man aged 18 to 30 in good health.

This sequence joins TRBV18 and TRBJ2-3; tentative D call: TRBD1 (6 bases). The CDR3 runs 15 residues. In germline, CDR1 is KGHSH, CDR2 LQKENI. Deletions cut 2 bases from V and 4 bases from J, with 13 bases between. The CDR3 here is CASSPRAPGADTQYF. The DNA of the CDR3 is TGTGCCAGCTCACCAAGAGCGCCAGGGGCAGATACGCAGTATTTT.

About this clone: The same CDR3 arises from other DNA sequences in this sample as well. V and J are TRBV5-1 and TRBJ1-3; D unclear. The CDR3 sequence is 15 residues long. Trimming stripped 0 bases from V and 0 bases from J, with 7 bases between. In germline, CDR1 is SGHRS, CDR2 YFSETQ. CDR3: CASSLDQTSGNTIYF. The CDR3 DNA sequence: TGCGCCAGCAGCTTGGACCAGACCTCTGGAAACACCATATATTTT.

This clone was seen a single time. The chain employs TRBV7-9 and TRBJ1-2; D ambiguous. This CDR3 contains 17 residues. The germline CDR1 and CDR2 sequences are SEHNR and FQNEAQ (reference sequence). V lost 0 bases, J lost 6 bases, and 20 bases lay in between. The CDR3 region is CASSLAVVAVNGNGYTF. The CDR3 DNA reads TGTGCCAGCAGCTTAGCGGTAGTGGCAGTCAACGGTAATGGCTACACCTTC.

The chain has TRBV29-1 and TRBJ1-6, with unresolved D. Germline V gene sequence: CDR1 SQVTM, CDR2 ANQGSEA. Between the trimmed V and J ends, which lost 4 bases and 7 bases, there was a span of 11 bases. This CDR3 has 13 residues. The CDR3 region is CSVGQQRNSPLHF. CDR3 nucleotide sequence: TGCAGCGTTGGGCAACAGCGAAATTCACCCCTCCACTTT.

The CDR3 DNA follows: TGTGCCAGCAGCGCTAGCGGGGGGGCGGTAGAGACCCAGTACTTC. This sequence encodes CASSASGGAVETQYF. This chain uses TRBV5-4 with TRBJ2-5; 12 nucleotides agree with TRBD2. CDR1 is SGHNT, CDR2 YYREEE, per germline (reference sequence). V trimming: 4 bases; J trimming: 4 bases; junction bases outside the gene matches: 5. This CDR3 has 15 amino acids.

This clone was counted once. The V and J genes are TRBV10-3 and TRBJ2-1, with 11 nucleotides matching TRBD2. CDR1 is ENHRY and CDR2 is SYGVKD in the germline V gene. V was clipped by 3 bases and J by 8 bases; unmatched bases: 6. The CDR3 is made up of 15 amino acids. The CDR3 is CAISDLAGGSYEQFF. CDR3 DNA sequence: TGTGCCATCAGTGACCTAGCGGGAGGTAGCTATGAGCAGTTCTTC.

The CDR3 DNA sequence: TGTGCCAGTAGTAGAGGTAGCATAGGACAGACGAACACTGAAGCTTTCTTT. Its protein is CASSRGSIGQTNTEAFF. The chain joins TRBV19 to TRBJ1-1, with a weak D call TRBD1 (6 bases). V was cut by 4 bases and J by 1 base, with 19 bases left in between. From germline, CDR1 is LNHDA and CDR2 SQIVND (reference sequence). The CDR3 is 17 amino acids.

This rearrangement joins TRBV6-1 to TRBJ2-1; 8 bases align to TRBD2. V gave up 3 bases and J gave up 6 bases; unmatched junction bases: 13. Germline assignment: CDR1 MNHNS and CDR2 SASEGT. This CDR3 is built from 17 residues. CDR3 amino acids: CASSEVAHAGGSNEQFF. CDR3 nucleotide sequence: TGTGCCAGCAGTGAGGTCGCTCATGCGGGAGGTAGCAATGAGCAGTTCTTC.

CDR3 DNA sequence: TGTGCCAGCAGCTTAGGAAGGGGGCAGGCAACTAATGAAAAACTGTTTTTT. Its protein product is CASSLGRGQATNEKLFF. This chain connects TRBV11-2 to TRBJ1-4, with 7 bases matching TRBD1. The trim removed 1 base at V and 0 bases at J, leaving 5 bases unmatched. Germline V gives CDR1 SGHAT, CDR2 FQNNGV. The CDR3 has 17 amino acids.

This clone was observed a single time. In nucleotides, the CDR3 is TGTGCCAGCACCAAGGGACAGAACCAAGAGACCCAGTACTTC. Protein sequence: CASTKGQNQETQYF. The chain combines TRBV11-2 with TRBJ2-5; 7 bases agree with TRBD1. J gave up 0 bases and V 7 bases, and 5 bases lay outside the gene matches. Germline lookup yields CDR1 SGHAT and CDR2 FQNNGV. The CDR3 has 14 amino acids. Full variable domain (remainder filled in from reference TRBV11-2 and TRBJ2-5): EAGVAQSPRYKIIEKRQSVAFWCNPISGHATLYWYQQILGQGPKLLIQFQNNGVVDDSQLPKDRFSAERLKGVDSTLKIQPAKLEDSAVYLCASTKGQNQETQYFGPGTRLLVL.

J is TRBJ2-7 and V is TRBV7-9; D uncertain. This CDR3 has 15 residues. Trimming removed 0 bases from V and 5 bases from J, with 14 bases in between. The germline gives CDR1 SEHNR, CDR2 FQNEAQ (reference sequence). The CDR3 nucleotides are TGTGCCAGCAGCTTAGCCGGGCAGGTGGCCAACGAGCAGTACTTC. Amino acid sequence: CASSLAGQVANEQYF.

This clone has just one count. The gene calls are TRBV5-1 and TRBJ2-5; D is perhaps TRBD2 (6 bases). V was clipped by 3 bases and J by 3 bases, with 24 bases between them. The CDR3 runs to 18 residues. Germline CDR1 SGHRS, CDR2 YFSETQ. CDR3 region: CASSSSLYRDSLKETQYF. For the CDR3, the DNA is TGCGCCAGCAGCTCTTCACTCTACCGGGACTCACTAAAAGAGACCCAGTACTTC.

This clone appeared a single time. V and J are TRBV18 and TRBJ2-5, with TRBD2 matching 14 bases. Per germline, CDR1 KGHSH and CDR2 LQKENI. The CDR3 has 17 residues. V lost 1 base to trimming and J lost 1 base; unmatched junction nucleotides: 2. The CDR3 region has the DNA TGTGCCAGCTCACCACGACTAGCGGGAGGGCCCCAAGAGACCCAGTACTTC. This gives the protein CASSPRLAGGPQETQYF.

The chain links TRBV7-9 to TRBJ1-5; D may be TRBD1 (5 bases). Germline assignment: CDR1 SEHNR and CDR2 FQNEAQ (reference sequence). V shed 0 bases and J shed 1 base, with 13 bases lying between them. This CDR3 has 17 amino acids. This CDR3 is CASSLAQGVMSNQPQHF. CDR3 in DNA: TGTGCCAGCAGCTTAGCCCAGGGAGTGATGAGCAATCAGCCCCAGCATTTT.

A note on this clone: The sample has other DNA sequences that encode this CDR3 too. The chain has TRBV9 and TRBJ1-3; tentatively, D is TRBD1 (6 bases). Per the germline V gene, CDR1 is SGDLS and CDR2 is YYNGEE. V dropped 0 bases and J dropped 4 bases, with 11 bases sitting between them. This CDR3 is 15 amino acids long. CDR3 residues: CASSVEGGSGNTIYF. The CDR3 DNA is TGTGCCAGCAGCGTAGAAGGGGGGTCCGGAAACACCATATATTTT.